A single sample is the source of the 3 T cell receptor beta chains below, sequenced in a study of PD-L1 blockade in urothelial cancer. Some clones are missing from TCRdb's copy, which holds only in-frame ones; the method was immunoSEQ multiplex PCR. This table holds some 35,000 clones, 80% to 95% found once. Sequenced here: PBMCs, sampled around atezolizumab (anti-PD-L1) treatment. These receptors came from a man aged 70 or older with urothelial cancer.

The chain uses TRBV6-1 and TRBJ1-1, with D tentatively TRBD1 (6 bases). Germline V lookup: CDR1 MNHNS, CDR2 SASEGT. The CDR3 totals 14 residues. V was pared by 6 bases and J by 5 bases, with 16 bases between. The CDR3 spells CASRQTGWGTEAFF. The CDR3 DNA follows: TGTGCCAGCAGACAGACAGGCTGGGGTACTGAAGCTTTCTTT.

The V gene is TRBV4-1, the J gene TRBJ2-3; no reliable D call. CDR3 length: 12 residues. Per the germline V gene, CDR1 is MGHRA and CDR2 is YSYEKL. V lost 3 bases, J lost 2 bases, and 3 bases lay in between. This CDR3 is CASSHSTDTQYF. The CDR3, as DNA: TGCGCCAGCAGCCACTCCACAGATACGCAGTATTTT.

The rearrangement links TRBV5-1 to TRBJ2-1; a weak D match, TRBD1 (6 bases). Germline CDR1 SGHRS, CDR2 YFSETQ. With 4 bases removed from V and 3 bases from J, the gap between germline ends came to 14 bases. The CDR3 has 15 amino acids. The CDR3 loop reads CASSPGWGLYNEQFF. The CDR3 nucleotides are TGCGCCAGCAGCCCTGGGTGGGGGCTCTACAATGAGCAGTTCTTC. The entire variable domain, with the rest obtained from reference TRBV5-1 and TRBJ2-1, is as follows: KAGVTQTPRYLIKTRGQQVTLSCSPISGHRSVSWYQQTPGQGLQFLFEYFSETQRNKGNFPGRFSGRQFSNSRSEMNVSTLELGDSALYLCASSPGWGLYNEQFFGPGTRLTVL.